The T cell receptor (beta chain) under discussion was sequenced for a study of blood T cell repertoires in COVID-19 (dated by TCRdb to the early 2020s). About the study as a whole: The collaborator samples originated in the United States, Italy and Spain and spanned the acute and convalescent phases of COVID-19. The material from the prospective study consisted of cDNA or gDNA derived from T cells, B-cell-depleted T cells, or PBMCs. Subjects who had been exposed to COVID-19, were actively infected with it, or had recovered from it provided the deeply sampled blood TCRbeta repertoires that made up the dataset. The repertoires were made available in a free public database intended to serve as a resource for research on the immune response to SARS-CoV-2. Samples came from the ongoing ImmuneRACE study (first 160 participants) plus 1,254 subjects from 6 global collaborators. Sample metadata almost always included a de-identified subject ID, COVID-19 status, age in years and sex. HLA class I and class II types, where available, came from metadata supplied by the sample provider rather than from assay-based typing. Beyond this particular receptor, the publication reports: Clinical and demographic metadata were provided uncurated, with the amount varying by source and participant.

Participants in the prospective study were enrolled through a virtual design, were aged about 18 to 89 years, and lived in about two dozen United States geographic areas. In the prospective study, participants were assigned to cohorts based on the clinical history participants reported in a screening survey and a study questionnaire. In the prospective study, mobile phlebotomists collected whole blood, serum and a nasopharyngeal or oropharyngeal swab from each participant. Over an approximately two-month period, participants in the prospective study had the option of providing additional blood draws and questionnaires. Before DNA extraction, blood samples from the prospective study were shipped at room temperature or frozen. Taken from the germline V gene, the CDR1 and CDR2 loops are SGHVS and FNYEAQ. V lost 2 bases and J lost 3 bases; the stretch between them is 17 bases long. Including the terminal cysteine and phenylalanine, the CDR3 comprises 17 residues. Only CDR3 DNA is held: 51 bases, read in frame from base 1.

This clone occurred a few times. No cognate antigen has been identified for it. No base-level quality is on record; no much larger clone is a single base apart. The immunoSEQ Assay, a bias-controlled multiplex PCR, was used to amplify TCRbeta CDR3 regions from genomic DNA. Processing in the source paper ran as follows. The number of nucleated cells in each sample was estimated from the amplification of reference gene primers within the assay. To quantify the absolute abundance of each unique TCRbeta CDR3 rearrangement, sequence reads were collapsed and filtered. Productive Simpson clonality was computed per sample as the square root of Simpson's diversity index over productive rearrangements. TCRdb took over this immuneACCESS table, retaining in-frame rearrangements with V and J assigned. Such tables are incomplete; in checked studies, under half of the missing clones stem from an unresolved V gene, and the remainder is unexplained. The DNA gave D and trimming, while V, J and clone size come from that table. This sample comprises 400,000 to 550,000 clones, about 85% of them detected only once. Of the sample, approximately 2% is held by the ten largest clones.

Sequencing input: PBMCs or T cells enriched from blood (not recorded which). The TCR comes from a woman under 30 with acute COVID-19. This chain joins TRBV7-6 to TRBJ1-5; matching of 5 bases hints at TRBD1 as the D gene. This receptor has the CDR3 CASSLSWSRAINQPQHF. The DNA sequence follows: TGTGCCAGCAGCTTAAGTTGGAGCAGGGCGATCAATCAGCCCCAGCATTTT.